This is a list of T cell receptor beta chains from one sample in a study of CD8 T cells in ankylosing spondylitis. Each CDR3 protein is one row after TCRdb ran MiXCR on the 5' RACE reads. The repertoire consists of hundreds of thousands of distinct CDR3 sequences, with about 11% occurring once and the leading ten covering 20% to 25%. Sample: blood, either unsorted or a sorted T cell fraction (not recorded which). The receptor source for this set is a male donor with ankylosing spondylitis or in good health (not recorded which). The CDR3 runs from the conserved cysteine through the conserved F or W. D genes are given only for firm matches. Expanded clones get a size class; other rows say once, few or many, or leave the size out.

v_gene,abundance,j_gene,d_gene,CDR3aa,CDR3nt
TRBV11-2,NA,TRBJ2-3,NA,CASSSRQASTDTQYF,TGTGCCAGCAGCTCCCGGCAGGCTAGCACAGATACGCAGTATTTT
TRBV29-1,many,TRBJ1-2,TRBD1,CSATGGYGYTF,TGCAGCGCCACAGGGGGCTATGGCTACACCTTC
TRBV7-9,NA,TRBJ2-5,NA,CASSLGRVNQYF,TGTGCCAGCAGCTTAGGCAGGGTGAACCAGTACTTC
TRBV5-1,many,TRBJ1-6,NA,CASSMGQGNSPLHF,TGCGCCAGCAGCATGGGCCAGGGGAATTCACCCCTCCACTTT
TRBV12-3/TRBV12-4,many,TRBJ2-3,NA,CASSLNRDLGDTQYF,TGTGCCAGCAGTTTGAATAGGGACTTGGGGGATACGCAGTATTTT
TRBV30,NA,TRBJ2-7,TRBD2,CAWAGTSEGWEQYF,TGTGCCTGGGCCGGGACTAGCGAGGGTTGGGAGCAGTACTTC
TRBV11-2,NA,TRBJ2-7,TRBD2,CASSFGLAGISYEQYF,TGTGCCAGCAGCTTCGGACTAGCGGGGATTTCCTACGAGCAGTACTTC
TRBV7-2,few,TRBJ2-5,TRBD2,CASSLGSVTSAQETQYF,TGTGCCAGCAGCTTAGGATCCGTGACTAGCGCCCAAGAGACCCAGTACTTC
TRBV7-2,many,TRBJ1-4,TRBD1,CASSPRQGATNEKLFF,TGTGCCAGCAGCCCGAGACAGGGAGCAACTAATGAAAAACTGTTTTTT
TRBV3-1,NA,TRBJ2-5,NA,CASSPPGDQETQYF,TGTGCCAGCAGCCCCCCAGGGGACCAAGAGACCCAGTACTTC
TRBV7-9,NA,TRBJ1-1,NA,CASKTPGEGTEAFF,TGTGCCAGCAAGACACCAGGGGAGGGCACTGAAGCTTTCTTT
TRBV5-1,many,TRBJ1-4,NA,CASSSGGGGGEKLFF,TGCGCCAGCAGCTCTGGAGGGGGTGGAGGAGAAAAACTGTTTTTT
TRBV4-2,many,TRBJ2-3,NA,CASSQPGATAADTQYF,TGTGCCAGCAGCCAACCAGGGGCTACAGCGGCAGATACGCAGTATTTT